The 4 T cell receptor beta chains below all came from one sample that was sequenced in a study of control samples from healthy donors and cancer patients. TCRdb's copy holds only in-frame clones and misses some; the assay was immunoSEQ multiplex PCR. In the table there are roughly 95,000 clones, around nine tenths of which are singletons. The sample comprised blood. The receptors here all came from a young man in good health.

This chain connects TRBV18 to TRBJ2-5; 10 bases align to TRBD1. The CDR3 runs 14 residues. After removal of 5 bases from V and 3 bases from J, the junction contained 3 bases not matched to a gene. Germline V CDR1 and CDR2: KGHSH, LQKENI. CDR3 nucleotides: TGTGCCAGCTCATTGGACAGGGGGAAAGAGACCCAGTACTTC. This sequence encodes CASSLDRGKETQYF.

The chain has TRBV7-9 and TRBJ1-6; D gene ambiguous. This CDR3 region has 13 residues. V lost 6 bases to trimming and J lost 10 bases, with 13 bases between them. CDR1 and CDR2 from the germline V gene are SEHNR and FQNEAQ (reference sequence). The CDR3 bases are TGTGCCAGCAGTCGGGGTTATAGATCACCCCTCCACTTT. Its protein is CASSRGYRSPLHF.

This chain uses TRBV6-2 or TRBV6-3 with TRBJ1-1, with 7 bases that match TRBD1. With V trimmed by 6 bases and J by 4 bases, 11 bases remained unmatched. CDR1 is MNHEY, CDR2 SVGEGT, per germline. CDR3 length equals 15 residues. The CDR3 DNA follows: TGTGCCAGCAGCCTAGGGGGCGCCTGGGCCACTGAAGCTTTCTTT. Translation: CASSLGGAWATEAFF.

The rearrangement joins TRBV5-4 to TRBJ2-1; 8 bases agree with TRBD2. The CDR3 loop spans 15 amino acids. Germline-derived CDR1 and CDR2 are SGHNT and YYREEE (reference sequence). V lost 4 bases to trimming and J lost 4 bases; unmatched junction nucleotides: 7. The CDR3 DNA is TGTGCCAGCAGCCCCGGGGGGGGAGGTTACAATGAGCAGTTCTTC. As protein: CASSPGGGGYNEQFF.